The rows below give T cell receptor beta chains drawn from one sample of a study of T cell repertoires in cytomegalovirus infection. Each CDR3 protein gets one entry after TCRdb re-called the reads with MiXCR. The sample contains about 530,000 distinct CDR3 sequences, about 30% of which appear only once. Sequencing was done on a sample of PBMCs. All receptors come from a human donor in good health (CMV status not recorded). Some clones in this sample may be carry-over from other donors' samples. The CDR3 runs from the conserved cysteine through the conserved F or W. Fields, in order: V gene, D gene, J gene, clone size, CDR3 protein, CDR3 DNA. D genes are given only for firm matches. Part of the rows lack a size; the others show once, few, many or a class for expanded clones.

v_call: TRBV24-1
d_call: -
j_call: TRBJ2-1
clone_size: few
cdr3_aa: CATSGGYGGYSYNEQFF
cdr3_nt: TGTGCCACCAGTGGGGGGTATGGCGGCTACTCCTACAATGAGCAGTTCTTC

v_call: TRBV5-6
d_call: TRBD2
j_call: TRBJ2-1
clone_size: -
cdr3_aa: CASSPRLAGVFREQSF
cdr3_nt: TGTGCCAGCAGCCCACGACTAGCGGGAGTATTCCGTGAGCAGTCCTTC

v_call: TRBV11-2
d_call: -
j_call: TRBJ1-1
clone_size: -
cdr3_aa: CASSLLQWDTEAFF
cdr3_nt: TGTGCCAGCAGCTTACTACAGTGGGACACTGAAGCTTTCTTT

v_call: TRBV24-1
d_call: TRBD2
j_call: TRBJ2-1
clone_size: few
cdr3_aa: CATSAYSGRAYNEQFF
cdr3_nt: TGTGCCACCAGTGCCTATAGCGGGAGGGCCTACAATGAGCAGTTCTTC

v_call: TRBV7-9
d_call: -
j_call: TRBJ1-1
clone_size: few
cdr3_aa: CASSFSKPGVGTEAFF
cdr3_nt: TGTGCCAGCAGCTTCTCCAAACCCGGTGTGGGCACTGAAGCTTTCTTT

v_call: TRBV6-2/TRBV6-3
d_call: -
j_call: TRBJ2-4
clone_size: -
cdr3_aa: CASSSYILAKNIQYF
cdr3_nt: TGTGCCAGCTCAAGCTACATACTAGCCAAAAACATTCAGTACTTC

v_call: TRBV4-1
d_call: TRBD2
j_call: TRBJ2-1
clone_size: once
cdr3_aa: CASSQLFGTSGYNEQFF
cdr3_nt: TGCGCCAGCAGCCAACTGTTCGGGACTAGCGGATACAATGAGCAGTTCTTC

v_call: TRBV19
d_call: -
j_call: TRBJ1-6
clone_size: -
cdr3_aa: CASSPQTGSSYNSPLHF
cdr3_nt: TGTGCCAGTAGCCCACAGACCGGGAGCTCCTATAATTCACCCCTCCACTTT

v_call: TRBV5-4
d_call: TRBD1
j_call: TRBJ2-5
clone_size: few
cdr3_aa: CASSLRQGVETQYF
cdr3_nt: TGTGCCAGCAGCCTCCGACAGGGGGTGGAGACCCAGTACTTC

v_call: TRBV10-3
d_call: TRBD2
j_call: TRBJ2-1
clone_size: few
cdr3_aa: CAITATGRGLADNEQFF
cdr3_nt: TGTGCCATCACTGCTACCGGTCGGGGACTAGCTGACAATGAGCAGTTCTTC

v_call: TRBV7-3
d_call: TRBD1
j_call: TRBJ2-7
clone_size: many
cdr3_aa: CASRPPGTGAYEQYF
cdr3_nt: TGTGCCAGCAGACCTCCCGGGACAGGGGCCTACGAGCAGTACTTC

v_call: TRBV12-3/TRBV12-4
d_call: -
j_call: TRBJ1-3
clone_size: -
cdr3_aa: CASSPRGGSGNTIYF
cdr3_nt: TGTGCCAGCAGTCCCCGGGGAGGGAGTGGAAACACCATATATTTT

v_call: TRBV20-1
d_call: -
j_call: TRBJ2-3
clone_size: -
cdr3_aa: CSASLSGQSPQYF
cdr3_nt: TGCAGTGCTAGCCTCTCTGGACAGTCCCCGCAGTATTTT

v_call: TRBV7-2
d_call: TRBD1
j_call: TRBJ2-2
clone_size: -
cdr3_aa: CASSPRDRVLSGVLFF
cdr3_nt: TGTGCCAGCAGCCCCCGGGACAGGGTCTTGTCGGGTGTGCTGTTTTTT

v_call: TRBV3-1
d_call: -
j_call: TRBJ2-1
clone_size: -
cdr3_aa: CASSQAVGAGYNEQFF
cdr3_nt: TGTGCCAGCAGCCAAGCAGTTGGCGCGGGTTACAATGAGCAGTTCTTC

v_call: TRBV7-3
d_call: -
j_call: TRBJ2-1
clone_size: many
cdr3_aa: CASSLAETLYNEQFF
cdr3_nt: TGTGCCAGCAGCCTCGCGGAAACCCTCTACAATGAGCAGTTCTTC

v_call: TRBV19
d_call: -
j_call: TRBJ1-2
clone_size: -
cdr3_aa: CASSIDGGNYGYTF
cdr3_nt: TGTGCCAGTAGTATAGATGGTGGAAACTATGGCTACACCTTC

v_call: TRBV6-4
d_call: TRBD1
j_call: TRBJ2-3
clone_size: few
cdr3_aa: CASSDSDRDTQYF
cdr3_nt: TGTGCCAGCAGTGACTCGGACAGGGATACGCAGTATTTT

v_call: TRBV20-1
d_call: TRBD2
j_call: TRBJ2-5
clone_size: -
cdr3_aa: CSAAKGLAGETQYF
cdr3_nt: TGCAGTGCCGCGAAGGGACTAGCGGGAGAGACCCAGTACTTC

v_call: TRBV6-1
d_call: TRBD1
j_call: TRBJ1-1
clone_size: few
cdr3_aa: CASSPGTGDMNTEAFF
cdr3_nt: TGTGCCAGCAGTCCAGGGACAGGGGACATGAACACTGAAGCTTTCTTT

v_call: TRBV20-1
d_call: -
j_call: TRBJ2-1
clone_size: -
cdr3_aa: CSAPDARSGRRGEQFF
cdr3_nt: TGCAGTGCTCCAGACGCTCGCAGCGGGCGCAGGGGCGAGCAGTTCTTC

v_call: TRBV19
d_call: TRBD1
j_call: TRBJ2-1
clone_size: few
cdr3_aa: CASLGDRTGESSYNEQFF
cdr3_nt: TGTGCCAGTCTTGGGGATAGGACAGGGGAAAGCTCCTACAATGAGCAGTTCTTC

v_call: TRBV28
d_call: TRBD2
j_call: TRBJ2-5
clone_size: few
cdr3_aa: CASSGTSGRQVQETQYF
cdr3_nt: TGTGCCAGCAGCGGGACTAGCGGAAGACAAGTACAAGAGACCCAGTACTTC

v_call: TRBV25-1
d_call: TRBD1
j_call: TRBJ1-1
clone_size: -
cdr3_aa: CASSDTGGYTEAFF
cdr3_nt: TGTGCCAGCAGTGATACAGGGGGGTACACTGAAGCTTTCTTT

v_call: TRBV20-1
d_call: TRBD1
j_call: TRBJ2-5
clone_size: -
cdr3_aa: CSADRQGETQYF
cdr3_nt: TGCAGTGCGGACCGACAGGGGGAGACCCAGTACTTC

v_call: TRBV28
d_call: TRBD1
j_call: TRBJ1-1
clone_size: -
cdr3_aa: CASKLGGRNTEAFF
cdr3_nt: TGTGCCAGCAAACTAGGGGGCCGGAACACTGAAGCTTTCTTT

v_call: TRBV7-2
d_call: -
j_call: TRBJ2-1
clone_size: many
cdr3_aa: CASSRNWASNNEQFF
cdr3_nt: TGTGCCAGCAGCCGGAACTGGGCTTCTAACAATGAGCAGTTCTTC

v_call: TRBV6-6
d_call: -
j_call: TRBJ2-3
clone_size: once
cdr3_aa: CASSYAGFGGTDTQYF
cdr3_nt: TGTGCTAGCAGTTACGCCGGTTTCGGGGGAACAGATACGCAGTATTTT

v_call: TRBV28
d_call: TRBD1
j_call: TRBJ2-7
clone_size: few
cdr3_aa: CASSSGQGPSYEQYF
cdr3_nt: TGTGCCAGCAGTTCGGGACAGGGGCCTTCCTACGAGCAGTACTTC

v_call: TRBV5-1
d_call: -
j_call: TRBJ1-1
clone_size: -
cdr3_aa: CASSKDAGRPTEAFF
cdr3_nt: TGCGCCAGCAGCAAGGACGCCGGGAGACCGACTGAAGCTTTCTTT

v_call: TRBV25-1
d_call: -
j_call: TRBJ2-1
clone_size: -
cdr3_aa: CASSLTDSSYNEQFF
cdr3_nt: TGTGCCAGCAGTCTGACGGACAGTTCCTACAATGAGCAGTTCTTC

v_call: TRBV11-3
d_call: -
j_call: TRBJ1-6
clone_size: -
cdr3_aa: CASSPPPGTDYNSPLHF
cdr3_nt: TGTGCCAGCAGTCCCCCGCCGGGGACCGACTATAATTCACCCCTCCACTTT